This TCR beta chain was recovered during a study of shared clonotypes between healthy human individuals. General study findings and limits: Sharing across four donors was highest in naive CD4 (approximately 5%) and lowest in memory CD8 (approximately 0.4%).

In germline, CDR1 is SGHKS, CDR2 YYEKEE (reference sequence). V gave up 3 bases and J gave up 4 bases; unmatched junction bases: 7. The CDR3 length is 16 residues. Remarks on this clone: Its target is not known.

Method: immunoSEQ multiplex PCR; TCRdb's copy keeps in-frame clones and lacks some. The repertoire has 1,500,000 or so clones, approximately 96% of them found once; the top ten carry 1% to 1.5%. CD45RA+ naive and CD45RA-negative memory subsets were separated from CD4+ cells. The chain carries TRBV5-5 and TRBJ2-6; 7 bases are shared with TRBD1. The sample taken for sequencing was naive CD4+ T cells sorted from blood. Sample subset: CD45RA+ positively selected. This TCR was recovered from a man aged 30-40 years in good health. CDR3 region: CASSWTDRPGANVLTF. In nucleotides, the CDR3 is TGTGCCAGCAGCTGGACGGACAGGCCGGGGGCCAACGTCCTGACTTTC.